This TCR beta chain was sequenced for a study of blood T cell repertoires in COVID-19. Sequencing was performed with immunoSEQ multiplex PCR; in TCRdb, only in-frame clones are kept and a portion is missing. The sample includes roughly 80,000 clones, under 85% of them seen just once. The CDR3 length is 15 residues. After removal of 5 bases from V and 4 bases from J, the junction contained 9 bases not matched to a gene. The germline CDR1 and CDR2 sequences are SGHNT and YENEEA. The chain couples TRBV11-3 to TRBJ1-1, with 8 nucleotides matching TRBD1. This TCR derives from a human donor in a cohort sampled during active COVID-19. The sequenced sample was peripheral blood. This CDR3 is CASSGGQAGSTEAFF. CDR3 sequence (DNA): TGTGCCAGCAGCGGGGGACAGGCGGGGAGCACTGAAGCTTTCTTT.